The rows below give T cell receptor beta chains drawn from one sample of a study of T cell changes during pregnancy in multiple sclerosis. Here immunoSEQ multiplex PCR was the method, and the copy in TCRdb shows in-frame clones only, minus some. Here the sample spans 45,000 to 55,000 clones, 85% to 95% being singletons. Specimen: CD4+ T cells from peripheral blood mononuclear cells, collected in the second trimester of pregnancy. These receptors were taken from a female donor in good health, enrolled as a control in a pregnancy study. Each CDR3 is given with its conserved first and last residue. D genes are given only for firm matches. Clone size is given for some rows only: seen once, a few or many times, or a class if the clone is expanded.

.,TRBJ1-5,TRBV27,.,CASRMTGSNQPQHF,TGTGCCAGCAGGATGACGGGTAGCAATCAGCCCCAGCATTTT
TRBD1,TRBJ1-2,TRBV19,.,CASSIAYDRAFYGYTF,TGTGCCAGTAGTATAGCCTATGACAGGGCCTTCTATGGCTACACCTTC
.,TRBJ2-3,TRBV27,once,CASRRTDTQYF,TGTGCCAGCAGGAGAACAGATACGCAGTATTTT
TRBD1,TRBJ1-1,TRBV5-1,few,CASAAGGTEAFF,TGCGCCAGTGCAGCAGGGGGAACTGAAGCTTTCTTT
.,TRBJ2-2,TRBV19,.,CASSMGGGVGELFF,TGTGCCAGTAGTATGGGAGGAGGGGTCGGGGAGCTGTTTTTT
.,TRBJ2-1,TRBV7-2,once,CASSSKPYNEQFF,TGTGCCAGCAGCTCCAAGCCCTACAATGAGCAGTTCTTC
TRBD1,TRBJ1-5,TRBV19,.,CASSMADRGGSNQPQHF,TGTGCCAGTAGTATGGCGGACAGGGGAGGCAGCAATCAGCCCCAGCATTTT